The 16 T cell receptor beta chains below were found in one sample sequenced in a study of monozygotic twins with cystic fibrosis. The table came from immunoSEQ multiplex PCR; TCRdb's copy has only in-frame clones and leaves some out. In the table there are roughly 29,000 clones, 70% to 90% of which are singletons. Sample: blood. These receptor sequences come from a girl aged 2 to 10 with cystic fibrosis.

This clone was picked up a small number of times. The rearrangement uses TRBV4-2 and TRBJ2-2; a possible D gene is TRBD1 (5 bases). V lost 0 bases to trimming and J lost 2 bases, with 7 bases between them. CDR3 length: 15 residues. CDR1 is LGHNA and CDR2 is YNFKEQ in the germline V gene. The CDR3 is CASSQDQGNTGELFF. In DNA form, the CDR3 reads TGTGCCAGCAGCCAAGACCAGGGAAACACCGGGGAGCTGTTTTTT.

The chain links TRBV2 to TRBJ1-3; D gene uncertain. The length of the CDR3 is 15 residues. The germline gives CDR1 SNHLY, CDR2 FYNNEI. Trimming took off 7 bases at V and 2 bases at J, with 15 bases between the two ends. Written as DNA, the CDR3 is TGTGCCAGCACCACTTCGGGTGTCCCTGGAAACACCATATATTTT. Translating gives CASTTSGVPGNTIYF.

The genes are TRBV6-1 and TRBJ2-7; 7 bases are shared with TRBD2. The CDR3 is made up of 14 amino acids. CDR1 is MNHNS and CDR2 is SASEGT in the germline V gene. The V gene end was trimmed by 2 bases and the J gene end by 7 bases; junction bases not matched to a gene: 8. The CDR3 is CASSELRLATEQYF. Written as DNA, the CDR3 is TGTGCCAGCAGTGAACTGAGACTAGCCACGGAGCAGTACTTC.

V is TRBV27 and J is TRBJ2-7; D possibly corresponds to TRBD1 (6 bases). Deletions cut 2 bases from V and 6 bases from J, with 14 bases between. This CDR3 has 14 amino acids. The germline V gene has CDR1 MNHEY and CDR2 SMNVEV (reference sequence). CDR3 protein: CASSLDGGLAEQYF. CDR3 coding DNA: TGTGCCAGCAGTTTAGATGGGGGCTTAGCCGAGCAGTACTTC.

The chain couples TRBV5-1 to TRBJ2-5; D possibly uses TRBD1 or TRBD2 (5 bases each). Trimming pared 4 bases from V and 2 bases from J, leaving 18 bases between. The V gene's germline CDR1 is SGHRS and CDR2 YFSETQ. CDR3 length: 16 residues. The CDR3 coding sequence is TGCGCCAGCAGCAAAGGGACCATGCCGAGTCAAGAGACCCAGTACTTC. This gives the protein CASSKGTMPSQETQYF.

The gene calls are TRBV18 and TRBJ2-7; D might be TRBD2 (6 bases). The CDR3 totals 15 residues. V lost 0 bases and J 3 bases, leaving 12 bases between the germline ends. Germline values: CDR1 KGHSH, CDR2 LQKENI. The CDR3 sequence: CASSPPTGDYYEQYF. CDR3 nucleotide sequence: TGTGCCAGCTCACCACCAACGGGAGACTACTACGAGCAGTACTTC.

The chain couples TRBV5-8 to TRBJ1-2, with unresolved D. With 2 bases removed from V and 2 bases from J, the gap between germline ends came to 4 bases. The CDR3 has 12 residues. The germline V gene encodes CDR1 SGHTS and CDR2 YDEGEE. In DNA, the CDR3 is TGTGCCAGCAGCTTCGACAACTATGGCTACACCTTC. It encodes CASSFDNYGYTF.

The chain joins TRBV9 to TRBJ2-1; TRBD1 or TRBD2 may be the D gene (5 bases each). The V end was cut by 3 bases, the J end by 1 base, with 8 bases between. In germline, CDR1 is SGDLS, CDR2 YYNGEE. The CDR3 extends over 14 amino acids. The chain's CDR3 is CASSGGPSYNEQFF. The CDR3 DNA reads as TGTGCCAGCAGCGGGGGACCATCCTACAATGAGCAGTTCTTC.

The CDR3 loop reads CASSESKTGGLSYEQYF. CDR3 nucleotides: TGTGCCAGCAGTGAATCCAAGACAGGTGGCCTCTCCTACGAGCAGTACTTC. The chain is built from TRBV6-1 and TRBJ2-7, with TRBD1 as a possible D gene (6 bases). Between the trimmed V and J ends, which lost 2 bases and 0 bases, there was a span of 17 bases. Germline CDR1 reads MNHNS; CDR2 reads SASEGT. The CDR3 is 17 residues long.

The V and J genes are TRBV7-8 and TRBJ2-1, with D tentatively TRBD2 (7 bases). The V and J ends lost 1 base and 7 bases respectively, with 17 bases between them. The length of the CDR3 is 16 residues. The V gene's germline CDR1 is SGHVS and CDR2 FQNEAQ. CDR3 nucleotide sequence: TGTGCCAGCAGCTTAGTAGGAGGGGGGGCCCTTAATGAGCAGTTCTTC. Translating gives CASSLVGGGALNEQFF.

This chain connects TRBV10-3 to TRBJ1-2; D call uncertain. The CDR3 length is 15 residues. The germline gives CDR1 ENHRY, CDR2 SYGVKD. The germline V and J ends were trimmed by 2 bases and 2 bases, with 12 bases remaining between them. The CDR3: CAISEGYPRNYGYTF. The DNA of the CDR3 is TGTGCCATCAGTGAGGGATATCCTCGGAACTATGGCTACACCTTC.

DNA of the CDR3: TGTGCCAGCGCTAGACAACTGAATGAAAAACTGTTTTTT. Translated: CASARQLNEKLFF. The chain recombines TRBV19 with TRBJ1-4; no clear D. The CDR3 totals 13 residues. Per germline, CDR1 LNHDA and CDR2 SQIVND (reference sequence). Trimming stripped 9 bases from V and 5 bases from J, with 13 bases between.

The rearrangement uses TRBV18 and TRBJ2-3; D ambiguous. This CDR3 has 12 amino acids. Germline CDR1 and CDR2: KGHSH and LQKENI. Trimming took 3 bases from V and 0 from J, leaving 1 base between them. CDR3 sequence: CASSPSTDTQYF. The CDR3 DNA sequence: TGTGCCAGCTCACCTAGCACAGATACGCAGTATTTT.

V and J are TRBV5-1 and TRBJ2-6, with 9 nucleotides matching TRBD1. This CDR3 is 19 amino acids long. Per the germline V gene, CDR1 is SGHRS and CDR2 is YFSETQ. The V and J ends lost 4 bases and 0 bases, in that order; junction bases with no gene match: 11. The CDR3 bases are TGCGCCAGCAGCCCCAGGGGGGACAGGGTTGTCTCTGGGGCCAACGTCCTGACTTTC. Residues: CASSPRGDRVVSGANVLTF.

The chain employs TRBV6-6 and TRBJ1-1; D ambiguous. The CDR3 is made up of 10 amino acids. Germline lookup yields CDR1 MNHNY and CDR2 SVGAGI (reference sequence). Trimming removed 8 bases at V and 11 bases at J, with 12 bases between. CDR3 sequence: CASDAVGAFF. The CDR3 DNA sequence: TGTGCCAGCGATGCAGTAGGGGCTTTCTTT.

This chain uses TRBV7-2 with TRBJ2-7, with TRBD2 matching 11 bases. CDR3 length: 15 residues. The germline gives CDR1 SGHTA, CDR2 FQGNSA. The V gene end was trimmed by 5 bases and the J gene end by 2 bases; junction bases not matched to a gene: 5. The CDR3 DNA reads TGTGCCAGCAGCCTCGGGACTAGCGGCCCCTACGAGCAGTACTTC. As protein: CASSLGTSGPYEQYF.